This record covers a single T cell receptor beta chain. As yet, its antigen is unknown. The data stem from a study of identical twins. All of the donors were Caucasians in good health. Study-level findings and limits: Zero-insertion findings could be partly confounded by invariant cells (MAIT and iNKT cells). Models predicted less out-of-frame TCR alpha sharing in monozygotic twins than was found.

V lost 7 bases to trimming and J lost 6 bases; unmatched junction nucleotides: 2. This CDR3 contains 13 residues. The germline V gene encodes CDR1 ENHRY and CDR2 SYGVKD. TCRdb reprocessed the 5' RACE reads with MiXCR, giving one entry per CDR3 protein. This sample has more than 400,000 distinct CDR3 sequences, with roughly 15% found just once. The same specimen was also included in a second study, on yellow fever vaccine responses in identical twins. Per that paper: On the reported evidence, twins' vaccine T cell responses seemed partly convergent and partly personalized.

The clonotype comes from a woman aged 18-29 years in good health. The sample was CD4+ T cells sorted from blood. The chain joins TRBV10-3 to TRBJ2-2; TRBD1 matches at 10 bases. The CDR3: CAITGTGAGELFF. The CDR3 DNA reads TGTGCCATCACTGGGACAGGGGCCGGGGAGCTGTTTTTT.